A selection of T cell receptor beta chains follows, all from one sample in a study of blood T cells in healthy people across ages. TCRdb processed the 5' RACE reads anew with MiXCR; each CDR3 protein has one entry. The sample has about 1.5 million distinct CDR3 sequences, 40% to 45% seen once; the top ten hold about 4%. Sequenced input: blood. Receptors originate from a young woman in good health. Each CDR3 is given with its conserved first and last residue. Each record gives: clone size, D gene, V gene, J gene, CDR3 DNA, CDR3 protein. D genes are given only for firm matches. Expanded clones get a size class; other rows say once, few or many, or leave the size out.

size: -; D: -; V: TRBV10-3; J: TRBJ2-5; DNA: TGTGCCATCAGTGAGTCCTCGGGTTCGGAGACCCAGTACTTC; CDR3: CAISESSGSETQYF
size: few; D: -; V: TRBV7-2; J: TRBJ2-1; DNA: TGTGCCAGCAGCTTAGTACAACCCCCGTATGGTGAGCAGTTCTTC; CDR3: CASSLVQPPYGEQFF
size: -; D: -; V: TRBV3-1; J: TRBJ1-1; DNA: TGTGCCAGCAGCTCCCCCCCTTCGGCGGATGCTTTCTTT; CDR3: CASSSPPSADAFF
size: -; D: TRBD2; V: TRBV4-3; J: TRBJ2-7; DNA: TGCGCCAGCAGCCAAGAATTGTACCCGGGACTAGAGGGAAATGAGCAGTACTTC; CDR3: CASSQELYPGLEGNEQYF
size: -; D: -; V: TRBV7-2; J: TRBJ1-5; DNA: TGTGCCAGCAGTGATATGGTTGGACGCAATCAGCCCCAGCATTTT; CDR3: CASSDMVGRNQPQHF
size: few; D: -; V: TRBV5-1; J: TRBJ1-1; DNA: TGCGCCAGCAGCTTAGCCAGGATGAACACTGAAGCTTTCTTT; CDR3: CASSLARMNTEAFF
size: few; D: TRBD2; V: TRBV11-2; J: TRBJ2-5; DNA: TGTGCCAGCAGCTTAGATGCCCGTAGCGGGGGGAGGTCTGCTGAGACCCAGTACTTC; CDR3: CASSLDARSGGRSAETQYF
size: few; D: TRBD2; V: TRBV4-1; J: TRBJ2-5; DNA: TGCGCCAGCAGCCGCGGGACTAGCGGGTGGGAGACCCAGTACTTC; CDR3: CASSRGTSGWETQYF
size: few; D: TRBD2; V: TRBV11-2; J: TRBJ2-7; DNA: TGTGCCAGCAGCTTCTTGACTAGCGGGGCGTACGAGCAGTACTTC; CDR3: CASSFLTSGAYEQYF
size: once; D: -; V: TRBV13; J: TRBJ2-7; DNA: TGTGCCAGTCCGGTCGGGGGTGGCCTTGGCGAGCAGTACTTC; CDR3: CASPVGGGLGEQYF
size: -; D: TRBD2; V: TRBV2; J: TRBJ2-3; DNA: TGTGCCAGCAGAGCCGACTCTCTAGCGGGCCACTTTAGCACAGATACGCAGTATTTT; CDR3: CASRADSLAGHFSTDTQYF
size: few; D: -; V: TRBV12-3/TRBV12-4; J: TRBJ1-2; DNA: TGTGCTATTATGAAGGGGGGGAACTATGGCTACACCTTC; CDR3: CAIMKGGNYGYTF
size: few; D: -; V: TRBV20-1; J: TRBJ2-7; DNA: TGCAGTGCTAGAGTGGCTAGCCGGGAAAGTATCTACGAGCAGTACTTC; CDR3: CSARVASRESIYEQYF
size: many; D: TRBD2; V: TRBV20-1; J: TRBJ2-1; DNA: TGCAGTGTCACACCCGGGACTAGCGGGTACAATGAGCAGTTCTTC; CDR3: CSVTPGTSGYNEQFF
size: -; D: -; V: TRBV20-1; J: TRBJ2-3; DNA: TGCAGTGCTCGCTCGGGGCCCCTCACAGATACGCAGTATTTT; CDR3: CSARSGPLTDTQYF
size: once; D: -; V: TRBV7-9; J: TRBJ1-5; DNA: TGTGCCAGCAGCTTAGATACTACAGAAAAAAATCAGCCCCAGCATTTT; CDR3: CASSLDTTEKNQPQHF
size: many; D: -; V: TRBV12-3/TRBV12-4; J: TRBJ2-7; DNA: TGTGCCAGCAGCTTAATCAACGAGCAGTACTTC; CDR3: CASSLINEQYF
size: -; D: TRBD1; V: TRBV24-1; J: TRBJ2-1; DNA: TGTGTCACCAGTGGTTCCACCAGGGACAGGGGTGAGCAGTTCTTC; CDR3: CVTSGSTRDRGEQFF
size: -; D: -; V: TRBV27; J: TRBJ1-2; DNA: TGTGCCAGCAGTTTGGCCAGGGGACCCGGTCGGGGCTATGGCTACACCTTC; CDR3: CASSLARGPGRGYGYTF
size: -; D: TRBD2; V: TRBV4-2; J: TRBJ2-1; DNA: TGTGCCAGCAGCCAAGCCGACGGGAGGCCCATCAATGAGCAGTTCTTC; CDR3: CASSQADGRPINEQFF
size: few; D: -; V: TRBV29-1; J: TRBJ2-5; DNA: TGCAGCGTTGAAGGGGTTTCAAGGGGGGAGACCCAGTACTTC; CDR3: CSVEGVSRGETQYF
size: few; D: -; V: TRBV14; J: TRBJ2-3; DNA: TGTGCCAGCAGCCAAGTCGCCTATTCTACGCAGTATTTT; CDR3: CASSQVAYSTQYF
size: few; D: -; V: TRBV10-3; J: TRBJ1-4; DNA: TGTGCCATCGGCCAGGATAATGAAAAACTGTTTTTT; CDR3: CAIGQDNEKLFF
size: few; D: TRBD2; V: TRBV20-1; J: TRBJ2-5; DNA: TGCAGTGCCCCGTCCCTTCTTTTAGCGGGAGGGACACAAGAGACCCAGTACTTC; CDR3: CSAPSLLLAGGTQETQYF
size: few; D: TRBD2; V: TRBV6-5; J: TRBJ2-3; DNA: TGTGCCAGCAGTTACTCTGCGGCGGGGGGGCACGATACGCAGTATTTT; CDR3: CASSYSAAGGHDTQYF
size: many; D: TRBD2; V: TRBV20-1; J: TRBJ2-3; DNA: TGCAGTGCTAGGGGACTAGCGGGAGCAGATACGCAGTATTTT; CDR3: CSARGLAGADTQYF
size: few; D: TRBD1; V: TRBV6-2/TRBV6-3; J: TRBJ1-5; DNA: TGTGCCAGCGGCGAATCAGGGGGCGTGGAGCCCCAGCATTTT; CDR3: CASGESGGVEPQHF
size: few; D: -; V: TRBV12-3/TRBV12-4; J: TRBJ1-1; DNA: TGTGCCAGCAGCCCCGGGAGTTTGGACACTGAAGCTTTCTTT; CDR3: CASSPGSLDTEAFF
size: -; D: TRBD2; V: TRBV20-1; J: TRBJ2-1; DNA: TGCAGTGCTAGAGCCGCGACTAGCGGGGGGCCCAAGCAGTTCTTC; CDR3: CSARAATSGGPKQFF
size: -; D: -; V: TRBV20-1; J: TRBJ1-1; DNA: TGCAGTGCTAGCAACGGGCCAGGGACTGAAGCTTTCTTT; CDR3: CSASNGPGTEAFF
size: -; D: -; V: TRBV15; J: TRBJ1-2; DNA: TGTGCCACCAGGTCGGACTATAACTATGGCTACACCTTC; CDR3: CATRSDYNYGYTF
size: -; D: -; V: TRBV6-2/TRBV6-3; J: TRBJ1-6; DNA: TGTGCCAGCGGGGGACTCAGGAGCCGTGCTACACCCCTCCACTTT; CDR3: CASGGLRSRATPLHF
size: -; D: -; V: TRBV7-2; J: TRBJ1-6; DNA: TGTGCCAGCAGCTTCTCCTGGGAGTCCCGCTATAATTCACCCCTCCACTTT; CDR3: CASSFSWESRYNSPLHF
size: -; D: TRBD1; V: TRBV20-1; J: TRBJ1-4; DNA: TGCAGTGCTAGAGAGGGGACAGGGAGAGAAAAACTGTTTTTT; CDR3: CSAREGTGREKLFF
size: few; D: TRBD2; V: TRBV7-6; J: TRBJ2-3; DNA: TGTGCCAGCAGCCCTAGCGGGGGGGTGCTTGGCACAGATACGCAGTATTTT; CDR3: CASSPSGGVLGTDTQYF
size: -; D: -; V: TRBV25-1; J: TRBJ1-1; DNA: TGTGCCAGCAGTGTTACAGGGTTGGGGACTGAAGCTTTCTTT; CDR3: CASSVTGLGTEAFF
size: -; D: TRBD1; V: TRBV11-2; J: TRBJ2-2; DNA: TGTGCCAGCAGCTTACAGGGGGCGATCGGGGAGCTGTTTTTT; CDR3: CASSLQGAIGELFF
size: few; D: -; V: TRBV6-5; J: TRBJ1-2; DNA: TGTGCCAGCAGGTCCCTAGGGGTGACGGGGGGCTACACCTTC; CDR3: CASRSLGVTGGYTF
size: few; D: -; V: TRBV6-6; J: TRBJ1-5; DNA: TGTGCCAGCAGTTCACGGACTGCCGAGAGGCAGCCCCAGCATTTT; CDR3: CASSSRTAERQPQHF
size: many; D: -; V: TRBV3-1; J: TRBJ2-3; DNA: TGTGCCAGCGGGCCTACCTCCACAGATACGCAGTATTTT; CDR3: CASGPTSTDTQYF
size: few; D: -; V: TRBV2; J: TRBJ2-7; DNA: TGTGCCAGCAGTGAGGAACTACCCGACTCCTACGAGCAGTACTTC; CDR3: CASSEELPDSYEQYF
size: -; D: -; V: TRBV7-2; J: TRBJ2-4; DNA: TGTGCCAGCAGCGTGGTGGGGACGACAAACATTCAGTACTTC; CDR3: CASSVVGTTNIQYF
size: many; D: -; V: TRBV6-4; J: TRBJ2-5; DNA: TGTGCCAGCAGTGAACAGGCGCAAGAGACCCAGTACTTC; CDR3: CASSEQAQETQYF
size: few; D: -; V: TRBV2; J: TRBJ2-7; DNA: TGTGCCAGCAAGGGCAGGGGTAACGAGCAGTACTTC; CDR3: CASKGRGNEQYF
size: few; D: -; V: TRBV4-3; J: TRBJ2-7; DNA: TGCGCCAGCAGCCTCCAAGGGCGGACTTACGAGCAGTACTTC; CDR3: CASSLQGRTYEQYF
size: -; D: TRBD1; V: TRBV25-1; J: TRBJ2-7; DNA: TGTGCCAGCAGTGAACCTAGGACAGGTCCGGTGGGGGAGCAGTACTTC; CDR3: CASSEPRTGPVGEQYF
size: few; D: -; V: TRBV4-3; J: TRBJ1-2; DNA: TGCGCCAGCAGCCAAGAATTACGTAGGATGTCTTTTCGGGACTATGGCTACACCTTC; CDR3: CASSQELRRMSFRDYGYTF
size: few; D: TRBD1; V: TRBV20-1; J: TRBJ1-6; DNA: TGCAGTGCTAGAGAGCTGACAGGGGACGCCATTAATTCACCCCTCCACTTT; CDR3: CSARELTGDAINSPLHF
size: few; D: -; V: TRBV10-3; J: TRBJ1-1; DNA: TGTGCCATCAGTGATAGTCAGGGTCTCGCTGAAGCTTTCTTT; CDR3: CAISDSQGLAEAFF
size: few; D: TRBD1; V: TRBV27; J: TRBJ2-1; DNA: TGTGCCAGCAGTAAGGACAGGGACTCATACAATGAGCAGTTCTTC; CDR3: CASSKDRDSYNEQFF
size: few; D: -; V: TRBV5-1; J: TRBJ2-3; DNA: TGCGCCAGCAGCTCTCCGGGACTTTCGGATACGCAGTATTTT; CDR3: CASSSPGLSDTQYF
size: few; D: TRBD1; V: TRBV7-2; J: TRBJ1-2; DNA: TGTGCCAGCAGCTTATCGGGACAGGTTCTAGATGGCTACACCTTC; CDR3: CASSLSGQVLDGYTF
size: -; D: -; V: TRBV12-3/TRBV12-4; J: TRBJ2-5; DNA: TGTGCCAGCAGTTTAGGAAGGGTTTCCTACAATGAGCAGTACTTC; CDR3: CASSLGRVSYNEQYF
size: -; D: -; V: TRBV6-2/TRBV6-3; J: TRBJ2-2; DNA: TGTGCCAGCAGTTCCCCATGGCAGGGGTATAACACCGGGGAGCTGTTTTTT; CDR3: CASSSPWQGYNTGELFF
size: -; D: -; V: TRBV7-2; J: TRBJ2-7; DNA: TGTGCCAGCAGCCACCGGGACGGTCCCTACGAGCAGTACTTC; CDR3: CASSHRDGPYEQYF
size: few; D: TRBD1; V: TRBV9; J: TRBJ2-1; DNA: TGTGCCAGCAGCGGGGGGGACAGGAAAGACTACAATGAGCAGTTCTTC; CDR3: CASSGGDRKDYNEQFF
size: many; D: -; V: TRBV11-2; J: TRBJ2-3; DNA: TGTGCCAGCAGCTTGTCTCTACCGGGCTCGCAGACAGATACGCAGTATTTT; CDR3: CASSLSLPGSQTDTQYF